This T cell receptor beta chain was captured by sequencing in a study of T cells after yellow fever vaccination. Study overall: SMART-Seq v4 Ultra Low Input handled preparation of low-cell-number fractions.

This clonotype was detected many times. Its target is unknown. Via MiXCR, TCRdb re-called the 5' RACE reads, giving one row per CDR3 protein. The sample includes a few hundred thousand distinct CDR3 sequences, about 3% seen only once; the top ten take roughly 3.2%. The CDR3 spans 15 residues. Trimming cost V 6 bases and J 5 bases; bases outside gene matches: 9. Germline values: CDR1 MNHEY, CDR2 SVGEGT. Study-level points and caveats: Abundant clonotypes from the bulk population could have been carried over as contaminants into FACS-sorted repertoires. The booster saw the reappearance of most primary-vaccination clones (approximately 97% CD4, about 88% CD8).

Specimen: CD4+ T cells sorted from PBMCs, collected 10 days after the yellow fever booster vaccination. The chain couples TRBV6-2 or TRBV6-3 to TRBJ1-5, with 8 bases that match TRBD1. The clonotype was recovered from a man between 18 and 29 years old who received the YFV17D yellow fever vaccine. CDR3 nucleotide sequence: TGTGCCAGCAGCAGGACAGGGTGGGGGCATCAGCCCCAGCATTTT. Amino acids: CASSRTGWGHQPQHF.